The entry below describes one T cell receptor beta chain. Its cognate antigen is unknown. RNA was extracted from bulk tissue without any cell sorting. Distant lung tissue was collected more than 3 cm away from the tumor edge. Three rounds of nested PCR, following a modified ARM-PCR protocol, produced the TCRbeta library. A single record per CDR3 protein comes from TCRdb applying MiXCR to the multiplex PCR reads. The sample carries about 60,000 distinct CDR3 sequences, about 56% recorded once. The data derive from a study of tumor and adjacent non-tumor tissue in lung cancer. Study in general: Stage I to III disease affected ten to eleven men and 5 women aged roughly 31 to 85. On average, productive TCRbeta reads reached about 4.4 million per sample.

Whole-study results and caveats: Tumor repertoires had a smaller top 100 clone share than normal lung.

The V gene's germline CDR1 is SGHRS and CDR2 YFSETQ. The V gene end was trimmed by 7 bases and the J gene end by 6 bases; junction bases not matched to a gene: 13. This CDR3 has 14 residues. Sequencing input: distant non-tumor lung tissue. This sequence originates from a man aged 65 to 85 with non-small cell lung cancer. This chain joins TRBV5-1 and TRBJ2-7; the match to TRBD2 covers 7 bases. The CDR3 DNA sequence: TGCGCCAGCGGCGGTTGCTCGGGGGGTTGCGAGCAGTACTTC. Protein product: CASGGCSGGCEQYF.